This T cell receptor beta chain comes out of a study of blood T cell repertoires in COVID-19. Study-wide background: Donors in the United States, Italy and Spain gave samples during acute or convalescent COVID-19. PBMCs, B-cell-depleted T cells, or T cells were the source of the cDNA or gDNA that made up the material.

In this sample, this clone turned up a few times. Source study methods: Reference gene primer amplification yielded estimated nucleated cell counts. Measured with immunoSEQ multiplex PCR; TCRdb has only the in-frame clones, and not every one. The V and J calls and the clone size are those of that table, but D and trimming were determined from the DNA. The sample consists of under 150,000 clones, 65% to 80% of them appearing once. This CDR3 is built from 16 residues. The V call is TRBV21-1, the J call TRBJ1-5; the table's TRBD1 call for D was not verified on the DNA. TRBV21-1 is a listed pseudogene. The source is a man between 60 and 75 years old with acute or convalescent COVID-19. Sequenced material: peripheral blood. The CDR3 DNA sequence: TGTGCCAGCAGCAAAAGGGGGGACAGGGGCTGTGGGCCCCAGCATTTT. Its translation is CASSKRGDRGCGPQHF.